This T cell receptor beta chain was captured in a study of T-cell reconstitution after alpha-beta-depleted transplantation in children. Findings and caveats of the study: As was reported, about two months after transplant, alpha-beta T cells came from several hundred expanded graft clones.

Trimming removed 4 bases from V and 9 bases from J, with 10 bases in between. Germline V gene sequence: CDR1 LGHDT, CDR2 YNNKEL (reference sequence). The CDR3 loop spans 12 amino acids. There are many counts of this clonotype. Its antigen is as yet unknown. Unique molecular identifiers featured in how the TCRbeta library was prepared. TCRdb ran MiXCR on the PCR reads and lists one entry per CDR3 protein. The table lists about 1,000,000 distinct CDR3 sequences, 25% to 30% of them singletons. The sequencing here drew on PBMCs, mostly from graft donor cells, taken 360 days after TCRalphabeta/CD19-depleted stem cell transplant. The chain combines TRBV3-1 with TRBJ2-1; TRBD2 is a possible D gene (7 bases). This clonotype was sampled from a boy under two years old who had a stem cell transplant for SCID, so the T cells may come from the graft donor. CDR3 in DNA: TGTGCCAGCAGCCCGCGGGGGCGTGAGCAGTTCTTC. Amino acid sequence: CASSPRGREQFF.